This T cell receptor beta chain stems from a study of PD-1 blockade in classical Hodgkin lymphoma. With respect to this clone: Its target is not known.

Sequencing was performed with immunoSEQ multiplex PCR; in TCRdb, only in-frame clones are kept and a portion is missing. The table has fewer than 55,000 clones, almost 90% seen once; the top ten hold roughly 9.1%. The CDR3 length is 15 residues. The germline V and J ends were trimmed by 5 bases and 3 bases, with 14 bases remaining between them. Germline V gene sequence: CDR1 MDHEN, CDR2 SYDVKM. Following autologous stem cell transplantation, relapse occurred in every patient, and exposure to brentuximab vedotin varied. Findings and caveats of the study: TCR diversity in CD4+, not CD8+, cells rose significantly by C4D1. Differences between repertoires have undefined causes, possibly disease activity or prior therapy.

This chain links TRBV28 with TRBJ1-3, with a tentative D call TRBD1 (5 bases). This clonotype was obtained from a human donor with classical Hodgkin lymphoma. The source was peripheral blood mononuclear cells (PBMCs), collected at baseline. CDR3: CASSPPGTDGNTIYF. CDR3 DNA sequence: TGTGCCAGCAGTCCCCCCGGGACCGATGGAAACACCATATATTTT.